This T cell receptor beta chain was sequenced in a study of cytomegalovirus exposure and HLA in healthy donors. Broader study findings: Confirmation was obtained in vitro that three CMV-associated chains are specific for CMV antigens.

Vbeta (60) and Jbeta (13) primers were used in the PCR. Data came from immunoSEQ multiplex PCR; TCRdb stores just in-frame clones and leaves some out. The sample has around 170,000 clones; around 81% are singletons. About this clone itself: Its antigen is currently unknown. Relative to the germline gene, one junction end is altered; a read error may explain this.

CDR1 is SEHNR and CDR2 is FQNEAQ in the germline V gene (reference sequence). CDR3 length: 15 amino acids. The V and J genes are TRBV7-9 and TRBJ1-4; D may be TRBD1 (5 bases). The TCR sequence derives from a middle-aged man in good health and CMV-seronegative. Sequenced: PBMCs. CDR3 nucleotides: TGTTCCAGCAGCTTGGGGGAGAGGGAGGGCGAAAAACTGTTTTTT. Protein product: CSSSLGEREGEKLFF.